Shown below are 26 T cell receptor beta chains from a single sample sequenced in a study of cytomegalovirus exposure and HLA in healthy donors. The primer mix had 60 Vbeta and 13 Jbeta primers. The assay was immunoSEQ multiplex PCR, and TCRdb's table has in-frame clones only and misses some. Of 110,000 to 150,000 clones detected, approximately 82% appear once; the ten largest clones hold roughly 3.2%. Specimen: PBMCs. All receptors derive from a man aged 18 to 29 in good health and CMV-seropositive.

V gene TRBV4-1 combines with J gene TRBJ2-7; tentative D call: TRBD1 (6 bases). This CDR3 is built from 13 residues. Looked up from germline, CDR1 is MGHRA and CDR2 is YSYEKL. Deletions cut 3 bases from V and 4 bases from J, with 10 bases between. CDR3 in DNA: TGCGCCAGCAGCCATTTAGGGGGATACGAGCAGTACTTC. Protein product: CASSHLGGYEQYF.

This chain uses TRBV6-5 with TRBJ2-5; 11 bases map to TRBD1. With V trimmed by 0 bases and J by 9 bases, 6 bases remained unmatched. The CDR3 totals 15 residues. Germline CDR1 MNHEY, CDR2 SVGAGI. The CDR3 sequence is CASSYSAGTGGAQYF. The CDR3 DNA reads as TGTGCCAGCAGTTACTCAGCCGGGACAGGGGGAGCCCAGTACTTC.

In DNA, the CDR3 is TGCGCCAGCAGCCAAGACAGGGGATATCAGCCCCAGCATTTT. Translated, it gives CASSQDRGYQPQHF. This rearrangement joins TRBV4-1 to TRBJ1-5; possible D gene TRBD1, 6 bases. Germline loops: CDR1 MGHRA, CDR2 YSYEKL. Trimming removed 0 bases from V and 5 bases from J, with 8 bases in between. The CDR3 has 14 residues.

The J gene is TRBJ2-7, the V gene TRBV27; 10 bases agree with TRBD1. CDR1 and CDR2 from the germline V gene are MNHEY and SMNVEV (reference sequence). The V gene end was trimmed by 2 bases and the J gene end by 4 bases; junction bases not matched to a gene: 2. This CDR3 spans 14 amino acids. CDR3 DNA: TGTGCCAGCAGTTTAAGGACAGGGGGGTACGAGCAGTACTTC. This gives the protein CASSLRTGGYEQYF.

This chain uses TRBV15 with TRBJ1-1; D gene ambiguous. The V gene lost 0 bases and the J gene lost 4 bases, with 9 bases spanning the gap. The CDR3 consists of 14 residues. The germline CDR1 and CDR2 sequences are LNHNV and YYDKDF (reference sequence). CDR3 loop: CATSRDLGGTEAFF. The CDR3 bases are TGTGCCACCAGCAGAGATTTGGGAGGCACTGAAGCTTTCTTT. The full variable domain, with the rest looked up from reference TRBV15 and TRBJ1-1, is DAMVIQNPRYQVTQFGKPVTLSCSQTLNHNVMYWYQQKSSQAPKLLFHYYDKDFNNEADTPDNFQSRRPNTSFCFLDIRSPGLGDTAMYLCATSRDLGGTEAFFGQGTRLTVV.

The chain combines TRBV5-1 with TRBJ1-2; D perhaps matches TRBD1 (5 bases). Looked up from germline, CDR1 is SGHRS and CDR2 is YFSETQ. V was cut by 5 bases and J by 8 bases, with 13 bases left in between. This CDR3 contains 12 residues. CDR3 region: CASSWTDKGYTF. The CDR3 nucleotides read TGCGCCAGCAGTTGGACGGACAAGGGCTACACCTTC.

The chain employs TRBV19 and TRBJ2-5, with D maybe TRBD1 (6 bases). The CDR3 runs to 13 residues. Germline V gene data show CDR1 as LNHDA and CDR2 as SQIVND (reference sequence). The V gene lost 4 bases and the J gene lost 2 bases, with 8 bases spanning the gap. In DNA form, the CDR3 reads TGTGCCAGTAGTAGGGGGCCTCAAGAGACCCAGTACTTC. Residues: CASSRGPQETQYF. Together with reference TRBV19 and TRBJ2-5, the CDR3 gives the full variable domain: DGGITQSPKYLFRKEGQNVTLSCEQNLNHDAMYWYRQDPGQGLRLIYYSQIVNDFQKGDIAEGYSVSREKKESFPLTVTSAQKNPTAFYLCASSRGPQETQYFGPGTRLLVL.

V and J are TRBV5-6 and TRBJ2-2, with 14 bases aligning to TRBD2. The CDR3 loop spans 18 amino acids. With V trimmed by 3 bases and J by 0 bases, 4 bases remained unmatched. From germline, CDR1 is SGHDT and CDR2 YYEEEE. This CDR3 reads CASSSGLAGGANTGELFF. The CDR3, as DNA: TGTGCCAGCAGCTCAGGACTAGCGGGAGGTGCGAACACCGGGGAGCTGTTTTTT. Supplemented by reference TRBV5-6 and TRBJ2-2, the full variable domain reads DAGVTQSPTHLIKTRGQQVTLRCSPKSGHDTVSWYQQALGQGPQFIFQYYEEEERQRGNFPDRFSGHQFPNYSSELNVNALLLGDSALYLCASSSGLAGGANTGELFFGEGSRLTVL.

The chain couples TRBV2 to TRBJ1-3, with TRBD1 matching 8 bases. J was trimmed by 15 bases and V by 6 bases; bases with no gene match: 16. Germline lookup yields CDR1 SNHLY and CDR2 FYNNEI. This CDR3 has 14 residues. The CDR3 nucleotides are TGTGCCAGCAGCAATCGACAGGGGAAGGGGAAATCATATTTT. It yields the protein CASSNRQGKGKSYF.

The rearrangement links TRBV28 to TRBJ2-3; the match to TRBD2 covers 9 bases. Germline assignment: CDR1 MDHEN and CDR2 SYDVKM. Trimming at V came to 4 bases and at J to 3 bases, leaving 5 bases not matched to a gene. The CDR3 loop spans 15 amino acids. The CDR3 region is CASSSRAGGTDTQYF. CDR3 nucleotide sequence: TGTGCCAGCAGTTCCAGAGCGGGGGGAACAGATACGCAGTATTTT.

The chain carries TRBV5-6 and TRBJ2-2; a possible D gene is TRBD2 (6 bases). This CDR3 is built from 13 residues. V was shortened by 2 bases and J by 6 bases, with 8 bases between the two germline ends. CDR1 and CDR2 (germline): SGHDT, YYEEEE. The CDR3 sequence is CASSFAGPGELFF. The CDR3 nucleotides are TGTGCCAGCAGCTTCGCGGGGCCCGGGGAGCTGTTTTTT. The full variable domain, rest sourced from reference TRBV5-6 and TRBJ2-2, is DAGVTQSPTHLIKTRGQQVTLRCSPKSGHDTVSWYQQALGQGPQFIFQYYEEEERQRGNFPDRFSGHQFPNYSSELNVNALLLGDSALYLCASSFAGPGELFFGEGSRLTVL.

This rearrangement joins TRBV19 to TRBJ1-1; 8 bases match TRBD1. Germline CDR1 reads LNHDA; CDR2 reads SQIVND (reference sequence). The length of the CDR3 is 14 residues. Trimming cost V 5 bases and J 3 bases; bases outside gene matches: 5. The CDR3 bases are TGTGCCAGTAGTGCCGGGACAGGTCACACTGAAGCTTTCTTT. This sequence encodes CASSAGTGHTEAFF.

The V call is TRBV7-6, the J call TRBJ2-2; 8 nucleotides agree with TRBD2. V shed 5 bases and J 7 bases; nucleotides not matched to a gene: 12. There are 16 residues in the CDR3. Germline CDR1 and CDR2: SGHVS and FNYEAQ. CDR3 amino acids: CASSVSGTSGNGELFF. Here the CDR3 DNA reads TGTGCCAGCAGCGTTTCCGGGACTAGTGGAAACGGGGAGCTGTTTTTT.

This rearrangement joins TRBV5-6 to TRBJ2-7, with TRBD1 identical over 7 bases. The CDR3 runs 14 residues. J gave up 2 bases and V 0 bases, and 2 bases lay outside the gene matches. CDR1 and CDR2 (germline): SGHDT, YYEEEE. The CDR3 reads CASSLVQGTYEQYF. As DNA, the CDR3 is TGTGCCAGCAGCTTGGTACAGGGGACCTACGAGCAGTACTTC.

The V gene is TRBV29-1, the J gene TRBJ2-1; TRBD2 matches 11 bases. The CDR3 loop spans 19 amino acids. The trim removed 1 base at V and 0 bases at J, leaving 11 bases unmatched. CDR1 and CDR2 (germline): SQVTM, ANQGSEA. The CDR3 protein is CSVEGVTSGSSSSYNEQFF. CDR3 DNA: TGCAGCGTTGAAGGGGTTACTAGCGGGAGTTCTAGCTCCTACAATGAGCAGTTCTTC.

This clone occurred once. The chain uses TRBV5-1 and TRBJ2-7, with unresolved D. This CDR3 contains 12 residues. The germline CDR1 and CDR2 sequences are SGHRS and YFSETQ. Trimming pared 0 bases from V and 5 bases from J, leaving 6 bases between. CDR3 nucleotides: TGCGCCAGCAGCTTGGGAGAGAACGAGCAGTACTTC. Protein sequence: CASSLGENEQYF. The variable domain in full, with the rest retrieved from reference TRBV5-1 and TRBJ2-7, is KAGVTQTPRYLIKTRGQQVTLSCSPISGHRSVSWYQQTPGQGLQFLFEYFSETQRNKGNFPGRFSGRQFSNSRSEMNVSTLELGDSALYLCASSLGENEQYFGPGTRLTVT.

This rearrangement joins TRBV5-6 to TRBJ2-2, with 8 bases matching TRBD2. The V gene end was trimmed by 1 base and the J gene end by 4 bases; junction bases not matched to a gene: 12. Germline CDR1 reads SGHDT; CDR2 reads YYEEEE. This CDR3 spans 18 amino acids. CDR3 residues: CASSLRGLAGDSTGELFF. As DNA, the CDR3 is TGTGCCAGCAGCTTGAGGGGTCTAGCGGGTGACTCCACCGGGGAGCTGTTTTTT.

Remarks on this clone: The same CDR3 also results from other DNA sequences found in this sample. The chain uses TRBV27 and TRBJ1-2; D remains unclear. From germline, CDR1 is MNHEY and CDR2 SMNVEV (reference sequence). The CDR3 totals 13 residues. V lost 3 bases to trimming and J lost 2 bases, with 7 bases between them. CDR3 protein: CASSFSVNYGYTF. The CDR3 nucleotides read TGTGCCAGCAGTTTCTCAGTAAACTATGGCTACACCTTC.

The chain is built from TRBV25-1 and TRBJ1-1, with 8 bases lining up with TRBD1. The CDR3 runs to 14 residues. V trimming: 2 bases; J trimming: 4 bases; junction bases outside the gene matches: 3. CDR1 is MGHDK, CDR2 SYGVNS, per germline. CDR3 loop: CASSEVGQVTEAFF. The CDR3 nucleotides are TGTGCCAGCAGTGAAGTGGGACAGGTCACTGAAGCTTTCTTT.

The V and J genes are TRBV4-2 and TRBJ1-2; no definite D call. The germline V and J ends were trimmed by 0 bases and 5 bases, with 7 bases remaining between them. Per germline, CDR1 LGHNA and CDR2 YNFKEQ. This CDR3 is built from 13 residues. The CDR3 DNA is TGTGCCAGCAGCCAAGACAAACTATATGGCTACACCTTC. This encodes CASSQDKLYGYTF.

This chain connects TRBV5-1 to TRBJ2-5, with unresolved D. Trimming stripped 0 bases from V and 9 bases from J, with 6 bases between. Looked up from germline, CDR1 is SGHRS and CDR2 is YFSETQ. The CDR3 consists of 11 residues. CDR3 sequence reads: CASSLVEAQYF. The CDR3 bases are TGCGCCAGCAGCTTGGTTGAGGCCCAGTACTTC.

CDR3 DNA sequence: TGCGCCAGCAGCGGGACGGGACTAGGACAAGAGACCCAGTACTTC. This sequence encodes CASSGTGLGQETQYF. The chain is built from TRBV5-1 and TRBJ2-5, with TRBD2 identical over 8 bases. CDR1 is SGHRS and CDR2 is YFSETQ in the germline V gene. Losses at the gene ends were 4 bases for V and 2 bases for J; bases not matched to a gene: 7. The CDR3 is made up of 15 amino acids. Looking up the rest from reference TRBV5-1 and TRBJ2-5 gives the full variable domain: KAGVTQTPRYLIKTRGQQVTLSCSPISGHRSVSWYQQTPGQGLQFLFEYFSETQRNKGNFPGRFSGRQFSNSRSEMNVSTLELGDSALYLCASSGTGLGQETQYFGPGTRLLVL.

This chain uses TRBV30 with TRBJ2-7, with TRBD2 matching 10 bases. CDR3 size: 17 residues. The germline gives CDR1 GTSNPN, CDR2 SVGIG (reference sequence). V shed 4 bases, J shed 6 bases, and the junction held 18 bases outside the gene matches. The CDR3 loop reads CAWTSFPLLAGEGEQYF. The CDR3 DNA follows: TGTGCCTGGACCTCCTTCCCCCTTCTAGCGGGAGAGGGCGAGCAGTACTTC. Based on the CDR3 plus reference TRBV30 and TRBJ2-7, the full variable domain is SQTIHQWPATLVQPVGSPLSLECTVEGTSNPNLYWYRQAAGRGLQLLFYSVGIGQISSEVPQNLSASRPQDRQFILSSKKLLLSDSGFYLCAWTSFPLLAGEGEQYFGPGTRLTVT.

The V call is TRBV29-1, the J call TRBJ2-1; tentatively, D is TRBD2 (5 bases). The CDR3 has 11 amino acids. Germline loops: CDR1 SQVTM, CDR2 ANQGSEA. Trimming pared 6 bases from V and 3 bases from J, leaving 6 bases between. In DNA, the CDR3 is TGCAGCGTAGCGGACTACAATGAGCAGTTCTTC. Translation gives CSVADYNEQFF.

V gene TRBV4-1 combines with J gene TRBJ2-7; D is unclear. The CDR3 covers 15 residues. Trimming took 4 bases from V and 3 from J, leaving 16 bases between them. Germline CDR1 is MGHRA and CDR2 is YSYEKL. CDR3 region: CASSPYRGPNYEQYF. The CDR3 region has the DNA TGCGCCAGCAGCCCATATCGTGGGCCGAACTACGAGCAGTACTTC.

This clone was picked up a small number of times. The genes are TRBV19 and TRBJ2-1, with D possibly matching TRBD1 (6 bases). This CDR3 is built from 15 residues. Trimming removed 5 bases from V and 6 bases from J, with 17 bases in between. Germline-derived CDR1 and CDR2 are LNHDA and SQIVND (reference sequence). This CDR3 is CASSSLEGVANEQFF. The CDR3 DNA follows: TGTGCCAGTAGTTCTCTCGAGGGGGTGGCCAATGAGCAGTTCTTC. The variable domain in full, with the rest retrieved from reference TRBV19 and TRBJ2-1, is DGGITQSPKYLFRKEGQNVTLSCEQNLNHDAMYWYRQDPGQGLRLIYYSQIVNDFQKGDIAEGYSVSREKKESFPLTVTSAQKNPTAFYLCASSSLEGVANEQFFGPGTRLTVL.